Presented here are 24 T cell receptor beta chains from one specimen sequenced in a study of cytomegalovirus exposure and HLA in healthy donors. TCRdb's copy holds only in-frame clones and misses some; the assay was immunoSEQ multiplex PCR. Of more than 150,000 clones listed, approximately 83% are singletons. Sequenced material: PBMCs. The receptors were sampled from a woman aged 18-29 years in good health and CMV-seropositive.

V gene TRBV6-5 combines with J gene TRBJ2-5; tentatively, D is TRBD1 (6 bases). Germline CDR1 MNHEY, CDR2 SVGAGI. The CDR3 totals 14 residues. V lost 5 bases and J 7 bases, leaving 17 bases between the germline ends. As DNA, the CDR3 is TGTGCCAGCAGTCAACGAACAGGGCTGGTGACCCAGTACTTC. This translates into CASSQRTGLVTQYF.

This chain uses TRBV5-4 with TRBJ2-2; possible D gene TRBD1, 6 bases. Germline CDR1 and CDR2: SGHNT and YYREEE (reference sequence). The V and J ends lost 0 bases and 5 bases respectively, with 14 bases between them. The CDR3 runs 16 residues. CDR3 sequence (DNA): TGTGCCAGCAGCTTGGGTCAGGGGAGAGGGACCGGGGAGCTGTTTTTT. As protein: CASSLGQGRGTGELFF.

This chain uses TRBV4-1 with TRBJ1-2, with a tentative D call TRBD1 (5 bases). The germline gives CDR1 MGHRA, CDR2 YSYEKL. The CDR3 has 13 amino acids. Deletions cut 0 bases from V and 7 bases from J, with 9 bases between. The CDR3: CASSQDGGTGYTF. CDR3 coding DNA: TGCGCCAGCAGCCAAGATGGCGGGACTGGCTACACCTTC.

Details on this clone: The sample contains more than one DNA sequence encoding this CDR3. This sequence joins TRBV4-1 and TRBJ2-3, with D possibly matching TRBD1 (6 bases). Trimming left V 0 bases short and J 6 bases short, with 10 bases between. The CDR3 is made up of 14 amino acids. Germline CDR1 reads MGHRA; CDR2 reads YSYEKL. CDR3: CASSQDLRGDTQYF. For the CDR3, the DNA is TGCGCCAGCAGCCAAGATTTGAGGGGGGATACGCAGTATTTT.

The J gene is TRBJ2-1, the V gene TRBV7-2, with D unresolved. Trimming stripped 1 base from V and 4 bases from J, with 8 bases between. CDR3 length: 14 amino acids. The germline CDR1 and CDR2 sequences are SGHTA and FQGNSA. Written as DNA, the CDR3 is TGTGCCAGCAGCTTAGGTCAGACATACAATGAGCAGTTCTTC. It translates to CASSLGQTYNEQFF. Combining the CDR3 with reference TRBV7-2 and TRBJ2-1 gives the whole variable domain GAGVSQSPSNKVTEKGKDVELRCDPISGHTALYWYRQSLGQGLEFLIYFQGNSAPDKSGLPSDRFSAERTGGSVSTLTIQRTQQEDSAVYLCASSLGQTYNEQFFGPGTRLTVL.

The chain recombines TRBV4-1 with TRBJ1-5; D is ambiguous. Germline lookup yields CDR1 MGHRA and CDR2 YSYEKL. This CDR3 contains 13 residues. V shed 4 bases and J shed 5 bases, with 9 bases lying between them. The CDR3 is CASSPAEDQPQHF. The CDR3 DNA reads TGCGCCAGCAGCCCCGCTGAGGATCAGCCCCAGCATTTT.

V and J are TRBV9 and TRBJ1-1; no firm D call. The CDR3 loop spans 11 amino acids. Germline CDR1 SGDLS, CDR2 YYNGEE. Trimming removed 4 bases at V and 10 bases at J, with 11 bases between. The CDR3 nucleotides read TGTGCCAGCAGCCCAACGCGTGGAGCTTTCTTT. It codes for CASSPTRGAFF.

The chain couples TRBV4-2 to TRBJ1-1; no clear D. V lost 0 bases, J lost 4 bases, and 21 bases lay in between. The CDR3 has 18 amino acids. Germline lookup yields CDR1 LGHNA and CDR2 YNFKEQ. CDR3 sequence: CASSQEGRSNELGTEAFF. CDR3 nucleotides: TGTGCCAGCAGCCAAGAGGGGAGATCAAACGAATTGGGCACTGAAGCTTTCTTT.

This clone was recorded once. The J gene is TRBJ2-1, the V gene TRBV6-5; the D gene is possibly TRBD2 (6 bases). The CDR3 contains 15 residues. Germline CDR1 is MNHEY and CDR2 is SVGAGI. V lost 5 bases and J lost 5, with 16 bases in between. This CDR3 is CASSRSAGKHNEQFF. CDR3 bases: TGTGCCAGCAGTCGTTCCGCGGGGAAGCACAATGAGCAGTTCTTC.

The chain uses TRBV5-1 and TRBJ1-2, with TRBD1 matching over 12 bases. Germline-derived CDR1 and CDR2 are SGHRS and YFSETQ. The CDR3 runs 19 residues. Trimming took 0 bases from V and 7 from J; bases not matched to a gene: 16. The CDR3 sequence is CASSLGSGTGGGLDGGYTF. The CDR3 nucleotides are TGCGCCAGCAGCTTGGGATCCGGGACAGGGGGCGGTTTAGATGGTGGCTACACCTTC.

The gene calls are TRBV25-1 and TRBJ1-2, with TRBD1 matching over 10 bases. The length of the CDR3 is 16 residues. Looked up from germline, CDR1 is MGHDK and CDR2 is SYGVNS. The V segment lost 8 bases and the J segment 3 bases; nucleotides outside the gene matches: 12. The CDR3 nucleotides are TGTGCCAGCTCTGACAGGGGGCCATCTGGAGACTATGGCTACACCTTC. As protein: CASSDRGPSGDYGYTF.

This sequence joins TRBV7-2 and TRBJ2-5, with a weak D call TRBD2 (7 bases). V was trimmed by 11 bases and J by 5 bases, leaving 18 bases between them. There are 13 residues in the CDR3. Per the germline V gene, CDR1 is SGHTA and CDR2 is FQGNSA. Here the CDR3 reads CARGGGLYETQYF. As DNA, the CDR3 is TGTGCCCGTGGGGGGGGGCTCTATGAGACCCAGTACTTC.

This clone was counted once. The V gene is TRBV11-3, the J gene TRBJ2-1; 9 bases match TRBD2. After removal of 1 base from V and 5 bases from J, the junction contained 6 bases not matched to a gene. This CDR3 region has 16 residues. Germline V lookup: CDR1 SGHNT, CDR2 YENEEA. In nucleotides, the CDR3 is TGTGCCAGCAGCTTAGGAGGCGGGGGGGTACACAATGAGCAGTTCTTC. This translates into CASSLGGGGVHNEQFF. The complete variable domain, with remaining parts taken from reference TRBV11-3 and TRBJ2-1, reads EAGVVQSPRYKIIEKKQPVAFWCNPISGHNTLYWYLQNLGQGPELLIRYENEEAVDDSQLPKDRFSAERLKGVDSTLKIQPAELGDSAVYLCASSLGGGGVHNEQFFGPGTRLTVL.

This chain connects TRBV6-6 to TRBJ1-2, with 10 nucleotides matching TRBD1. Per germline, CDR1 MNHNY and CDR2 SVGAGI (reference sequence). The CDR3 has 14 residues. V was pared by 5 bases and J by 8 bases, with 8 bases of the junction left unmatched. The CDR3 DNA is TGTGCCAGCAGTCACCGGGACAGGGGCGGGGGCTACACCTTC. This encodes CASSHRDRGGGYTF.

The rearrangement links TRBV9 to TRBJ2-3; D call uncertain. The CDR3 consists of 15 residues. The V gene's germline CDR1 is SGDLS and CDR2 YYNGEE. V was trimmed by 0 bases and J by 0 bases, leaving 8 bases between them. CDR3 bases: TGTGCCAGCAGCGTAGGTGGCTCTAGCACAGATACGCAGTATTTT. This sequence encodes CASSVGGSSTDTQYF.

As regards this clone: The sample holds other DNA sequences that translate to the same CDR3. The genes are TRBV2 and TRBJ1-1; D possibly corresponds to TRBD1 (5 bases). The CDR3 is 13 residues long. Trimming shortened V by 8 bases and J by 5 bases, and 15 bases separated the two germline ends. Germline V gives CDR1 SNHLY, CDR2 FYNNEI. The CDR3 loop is CASRLGGETEAFF. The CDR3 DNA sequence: TGTGCCAGCCGCCTAGGAGGGGAGACTGAAGCTTTCTTT.

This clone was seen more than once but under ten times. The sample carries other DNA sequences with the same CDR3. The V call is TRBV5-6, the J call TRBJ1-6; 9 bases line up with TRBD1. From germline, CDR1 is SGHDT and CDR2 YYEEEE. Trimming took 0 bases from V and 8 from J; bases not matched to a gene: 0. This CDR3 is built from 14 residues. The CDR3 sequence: CASSLGQGDSPLHF. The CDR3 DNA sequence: TGTGCCAGCAGCTTGGGACAGGGGGATTCACCCCTCCACTTT.

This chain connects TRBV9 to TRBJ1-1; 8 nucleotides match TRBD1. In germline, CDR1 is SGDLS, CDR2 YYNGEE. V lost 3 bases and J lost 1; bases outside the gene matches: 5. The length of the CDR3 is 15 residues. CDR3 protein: CASSETGQGNTEAFF. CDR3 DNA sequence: TGTGCCAGCAGCGAGACCGGACAGGGGAACACTGAAGCTTTCTTT.

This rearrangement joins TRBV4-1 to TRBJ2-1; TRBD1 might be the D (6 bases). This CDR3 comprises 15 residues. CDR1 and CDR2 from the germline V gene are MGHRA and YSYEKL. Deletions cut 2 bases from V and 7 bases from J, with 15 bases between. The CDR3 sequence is CASSQLGQGQNEQFF. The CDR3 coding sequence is TGCGCCAGCAGCCAACTTGGGCAGGGACAAAATGAGCAGTTCTTC.

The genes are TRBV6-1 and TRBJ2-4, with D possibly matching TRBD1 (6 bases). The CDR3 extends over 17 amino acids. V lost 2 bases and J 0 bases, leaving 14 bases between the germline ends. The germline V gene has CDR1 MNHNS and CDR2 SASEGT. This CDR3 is CASSESNRDRAKNIQYF. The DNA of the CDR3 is TGTGCCAGCAGTGAATCGAACAGGGATAGAGCCAAAAACATTCAGTACTTC.

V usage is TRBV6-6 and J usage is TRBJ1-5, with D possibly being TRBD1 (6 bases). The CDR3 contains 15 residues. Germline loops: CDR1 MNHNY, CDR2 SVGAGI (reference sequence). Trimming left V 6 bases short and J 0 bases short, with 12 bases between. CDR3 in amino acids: CASRSDSYSNQPQHF. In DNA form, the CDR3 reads TGTGCCAGCAGATCGGACAGTTATAGCAATCAGCCCCAGCATTTT.

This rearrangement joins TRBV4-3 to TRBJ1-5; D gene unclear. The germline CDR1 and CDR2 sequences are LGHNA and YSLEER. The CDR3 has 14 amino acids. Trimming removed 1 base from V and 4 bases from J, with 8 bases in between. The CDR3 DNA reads TGCGCCAGCAGCCAAGCGGGTCAGAATCAGCCCCAGCATTTT. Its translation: CASSQAGQNQPQHF.

As DNA, the CDR3 is TGTGCCAGCAGTGTAGACAGGGAGCTCTCACCCCTCCACTTT. This codes for CASSVDRELSPLHF. The chain uses TRBV6-1 and TRBJ1-6; TRBD1 aligns across 7 bases. J gave up 10 bases and V 4 bases, and 7 bases lay outside the gene matches. Germline V lookup: CDR1 MNHNS, CDR2 SASEGT. This CDR3 spans 14 amino acids.

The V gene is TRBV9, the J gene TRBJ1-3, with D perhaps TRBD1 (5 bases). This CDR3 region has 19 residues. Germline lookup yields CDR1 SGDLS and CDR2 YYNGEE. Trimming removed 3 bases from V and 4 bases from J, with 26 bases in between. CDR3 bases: TGTGCCAGCAGCGCCGACCTGGGAACAGGCCCACATGGGGGAAACACCATATATTTT. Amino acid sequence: CASSADLGTGPHGGNTIYF.